The sequence of this TCR beta chain was determined in a study of T cells in Graves' hyperthyroidism and ophthalmopathy. Study findings and constraints: Blood also showed most of the thyroid clonotypes that were expanded above 0.001.

The CDR3 loop spans 14 amino acids. Germline V gives CDR1 DFQATT, CDR2 SNEGSKA (reference sequence). J lost 1 base, V lost 0 bases, and 3 bases had no gene match. Using RNA transcripts as the source, TCR beta CDR3 regions were amplified. In the first-round RT-PCR of the TCR CDR3, the HTBI primer set was used. TCRdb called the multiplex PCR reads again in MiXCR, with one record for every CDR3 protein. The sample records around 700,000 distinct CDR3 sequences, around 19% being singletons. This clonotype turned up a few times. What it binds is unknown. Lactation, pregnancy, other autoimmune disease or uncontrolled infection excluded patients. The blood specimen was taken at initial hyperthyroidism diagnosis, before any ophthalmopathy symptoms.

This chain uses TRBV20-1 with TRBJ2-7, with 7 bases matching TRBD2. Input material: blood. The receptor was derived from a woman aged 45-59 years with Graves' hyperthyroidism that later progressed to Graves' ophthalmopathy. CDR3 in amino acids: CSARDREGSYEQYF. CDR3 coding DNA: TGCAGTGCTAGAGACAGGGAGGGGTCCTACGAGCAGTACTTC.